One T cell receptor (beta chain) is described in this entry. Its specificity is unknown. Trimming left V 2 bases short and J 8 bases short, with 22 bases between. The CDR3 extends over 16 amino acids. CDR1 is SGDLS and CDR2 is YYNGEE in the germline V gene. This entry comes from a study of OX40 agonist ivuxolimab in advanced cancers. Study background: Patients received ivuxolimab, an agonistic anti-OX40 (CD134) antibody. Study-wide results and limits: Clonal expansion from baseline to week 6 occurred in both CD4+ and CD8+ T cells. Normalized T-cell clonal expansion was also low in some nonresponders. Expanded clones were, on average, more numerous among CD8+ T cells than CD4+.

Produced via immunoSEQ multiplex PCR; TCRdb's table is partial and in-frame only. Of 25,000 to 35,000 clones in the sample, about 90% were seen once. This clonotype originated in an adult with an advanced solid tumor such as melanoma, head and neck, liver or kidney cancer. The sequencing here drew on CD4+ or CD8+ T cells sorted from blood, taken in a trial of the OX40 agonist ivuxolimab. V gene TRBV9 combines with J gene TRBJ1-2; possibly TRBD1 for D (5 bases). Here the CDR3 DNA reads TGTGCCAGCAGCGTCCGAGATGGGGGGAGATTCCACGGCTACACCTTC. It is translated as CASSVRDGGRFHGYTF.